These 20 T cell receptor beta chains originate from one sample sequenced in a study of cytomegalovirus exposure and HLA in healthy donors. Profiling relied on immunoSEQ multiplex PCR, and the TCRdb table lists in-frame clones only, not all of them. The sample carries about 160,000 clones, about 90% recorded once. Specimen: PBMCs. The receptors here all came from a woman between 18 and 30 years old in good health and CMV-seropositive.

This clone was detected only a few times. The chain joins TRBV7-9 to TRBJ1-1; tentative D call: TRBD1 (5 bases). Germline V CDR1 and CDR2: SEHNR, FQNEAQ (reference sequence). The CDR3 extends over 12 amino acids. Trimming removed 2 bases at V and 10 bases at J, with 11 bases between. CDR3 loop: CASSLMPGLAFF. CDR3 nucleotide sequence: TGTGCCAGCAGCTTAATGCCAGGGCTAGCTTTCTTT.

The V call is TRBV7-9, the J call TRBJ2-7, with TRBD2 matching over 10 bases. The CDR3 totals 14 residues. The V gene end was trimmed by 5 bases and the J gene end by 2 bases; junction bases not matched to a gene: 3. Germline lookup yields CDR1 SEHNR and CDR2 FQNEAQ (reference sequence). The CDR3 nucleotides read TGTGCCAGCAGCATACTAGCGGGGCCCTACGAGCAGTACTTC. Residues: CASSILAGPYEQYF.

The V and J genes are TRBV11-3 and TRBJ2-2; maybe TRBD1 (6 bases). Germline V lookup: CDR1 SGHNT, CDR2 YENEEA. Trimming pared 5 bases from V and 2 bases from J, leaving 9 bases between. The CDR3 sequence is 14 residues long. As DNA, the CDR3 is TGTGCCAGCAGCAGACAGGCCAACACCGGGGAGCTGTTTTTT. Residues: CASSRQANTGELFF.

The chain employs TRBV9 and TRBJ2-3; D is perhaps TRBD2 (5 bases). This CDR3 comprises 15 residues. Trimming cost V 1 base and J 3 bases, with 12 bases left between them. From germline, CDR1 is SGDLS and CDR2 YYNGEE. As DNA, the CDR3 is TGTGCCAGCAGCGTATTCGGGGTCTTGACAGATACGCAGTATTTT. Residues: CASSVFGVLTDTQYF.

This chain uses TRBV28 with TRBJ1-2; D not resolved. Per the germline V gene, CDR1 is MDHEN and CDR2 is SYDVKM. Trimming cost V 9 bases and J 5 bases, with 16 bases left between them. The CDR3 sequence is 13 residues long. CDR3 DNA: TGTGCCAGTAAAACAGCCTCGGGGTATGGCTACACCTTC. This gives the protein CASKTASGYGYTF.

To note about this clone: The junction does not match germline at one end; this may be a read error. CDR3 in amino acids: CASRLAGGLKTQYF. CDR3 in DNA: TGTGCCAGCAGGTTAGCGGGAGGACTAAAGACCCAGTACTTC. V is TRBV11-2 and J is TRBJ2-5, with 10 bases aligning to TRBD2. This CDR3 is 14 amino acids long. CDR1 SGHAT and CDR2 FQNNGV come from the germline V gene.

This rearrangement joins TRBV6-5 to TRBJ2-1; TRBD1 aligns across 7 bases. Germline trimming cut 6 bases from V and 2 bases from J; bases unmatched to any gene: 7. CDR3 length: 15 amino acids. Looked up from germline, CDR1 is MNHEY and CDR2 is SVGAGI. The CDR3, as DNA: TGTGCCAGCAGGACCGGGACAGAGACCTACAATGAGCAGTTCTTC. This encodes CASRTGTETYNEQFF.

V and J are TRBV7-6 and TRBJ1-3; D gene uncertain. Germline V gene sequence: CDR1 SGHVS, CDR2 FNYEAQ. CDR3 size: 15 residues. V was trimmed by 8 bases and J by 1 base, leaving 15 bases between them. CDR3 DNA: TGTGCCAGCTCCAATCGGGGAGATTCTGGAAACACCATATATTTT. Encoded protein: CASSNRGDSGNTIYF.

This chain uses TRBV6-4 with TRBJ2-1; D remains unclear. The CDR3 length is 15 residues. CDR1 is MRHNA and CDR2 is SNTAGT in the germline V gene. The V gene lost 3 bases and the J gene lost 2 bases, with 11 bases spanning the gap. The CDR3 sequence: CASSDGGATYNEQFF. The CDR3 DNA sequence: TGTGCCAGCAGTGATGGCGGAGCTACCTACAATGAGCAGTTCTTC.

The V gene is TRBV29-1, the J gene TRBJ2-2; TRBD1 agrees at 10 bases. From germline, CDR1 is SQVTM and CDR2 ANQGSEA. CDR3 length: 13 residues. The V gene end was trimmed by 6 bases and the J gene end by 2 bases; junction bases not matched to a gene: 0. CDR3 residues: CSVTGGNTGELFF. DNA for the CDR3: TGCAGCGTGACAGGGGGCAACACCGGGGAGCTGTTTTTT.

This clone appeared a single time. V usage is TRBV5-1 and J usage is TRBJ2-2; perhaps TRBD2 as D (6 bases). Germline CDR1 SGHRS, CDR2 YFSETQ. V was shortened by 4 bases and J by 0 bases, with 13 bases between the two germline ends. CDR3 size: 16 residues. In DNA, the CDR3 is TGCGCCAGCAGCCTTCGACGGACTACGAACACCGGGGAGCTGTTTTTT. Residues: CASSLRRTTNTGELFF.

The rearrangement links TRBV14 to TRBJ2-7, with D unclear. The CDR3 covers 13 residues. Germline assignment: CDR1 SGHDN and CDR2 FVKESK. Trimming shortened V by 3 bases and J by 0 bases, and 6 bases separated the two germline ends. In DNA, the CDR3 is TGTGCCAGCAGCCATGACACCTCCTACGAGCAGTACTTC. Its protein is CASSHDTSYEQYF.

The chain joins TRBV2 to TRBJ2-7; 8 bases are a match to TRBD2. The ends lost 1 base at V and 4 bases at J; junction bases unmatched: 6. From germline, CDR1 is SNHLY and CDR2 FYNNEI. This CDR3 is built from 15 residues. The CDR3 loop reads CASSEGGSGIYEQYF. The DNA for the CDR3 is TGTGCCAGCAGTGAAGGAGGTAGCGGGATTTACGAGCAGTACTTC. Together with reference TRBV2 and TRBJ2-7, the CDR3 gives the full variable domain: EPEVTQTPSHQVTQMGQEVILRCVPISNHLYFYWYRQILGQKVEFLVSFYNNEISEKSEIFDDQFSVERPDGSNFTLKIRSTKLEDSAMYFCASSEGGSGIYEQYFGPGTRLTVT.

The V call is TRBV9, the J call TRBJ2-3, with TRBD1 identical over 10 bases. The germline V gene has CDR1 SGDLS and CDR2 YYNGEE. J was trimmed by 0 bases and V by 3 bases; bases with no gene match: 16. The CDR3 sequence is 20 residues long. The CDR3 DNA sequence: TGTGCCAGCAGCGATTCGACAGGGGGCCGGGCTAGCGGTAGCACAGATACGCAGTATTTT. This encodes CASSDSTGGRASGSTDTQYF.

CDR3 loop: CASSPRLVGYEQYF. For the CDR3, the DNA is TGTGCCAGCAGCCCACGACTAGTGGGCTACGAGCAGTACTTC. The V call is TRBV5-6, the J call TRBJ2-7, with D perhaps matching TRBD2 (6 bases). The germline V gene has CDR1 SGHDT and CDR2 YYEEEE. The CDR3 totals 14 residues. V gave up 4 bases and J gave up 3 bases, with 14 bases separating them. Full variable domain (outside the CDR3, taken from reference TRBV5-6 and TRBJ2-7): DAGVTQSPTHLIKTRGQQVTLRCSPKSGHDTVSWYQQALGQGPQFIFQYYEEEERQRGNFPDRFSGHQFPNYSSELNVNALLLGDSALYLCASSPRLVGYEQYFGPGTRLTVT.

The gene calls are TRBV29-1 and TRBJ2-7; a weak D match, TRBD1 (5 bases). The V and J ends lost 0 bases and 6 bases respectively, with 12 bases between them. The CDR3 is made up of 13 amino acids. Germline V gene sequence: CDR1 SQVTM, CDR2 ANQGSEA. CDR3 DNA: TGCAGCGTTGAAGATCAGGGCATGACCGAGCAGTACTTC. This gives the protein CSVEDQGMTEQYF.

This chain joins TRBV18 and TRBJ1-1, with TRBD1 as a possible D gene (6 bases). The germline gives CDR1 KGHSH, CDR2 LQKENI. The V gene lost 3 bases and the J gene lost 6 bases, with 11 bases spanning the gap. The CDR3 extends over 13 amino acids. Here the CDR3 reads CASSPRGRSEAFF. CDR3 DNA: TGTGCCAGCTCACCGAGGGGGAGATCTGAAGCTTTCTTT.

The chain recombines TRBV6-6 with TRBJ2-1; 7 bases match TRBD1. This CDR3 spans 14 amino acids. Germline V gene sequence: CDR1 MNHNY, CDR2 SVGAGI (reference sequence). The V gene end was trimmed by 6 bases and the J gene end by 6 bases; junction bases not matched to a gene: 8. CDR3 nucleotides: TGTGCCAGCAGACCGGGACAGACCCTCAATGAGCAGTTCTTC. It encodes CASRPGQTLNEQFF.

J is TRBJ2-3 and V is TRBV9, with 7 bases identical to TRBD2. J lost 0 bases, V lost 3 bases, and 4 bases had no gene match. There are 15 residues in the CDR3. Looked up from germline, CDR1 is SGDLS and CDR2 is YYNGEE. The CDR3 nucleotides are TGTGCCAGCAGCGCCGCGGGAGTTAGCACAGATACGCAGTATTTT. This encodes CASSAAGVSTDTQYF. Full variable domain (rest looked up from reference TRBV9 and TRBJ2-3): DSGVTQTPKHLITATGQRVTLRCSPRSGDLSVYWYQQSLDQGLQFLIQYYNGEERAKGNILERFSAQQFPDLHSELNLSSLELGDSALYFCASSAAGVSTDTQYFGPGTRLTVL.

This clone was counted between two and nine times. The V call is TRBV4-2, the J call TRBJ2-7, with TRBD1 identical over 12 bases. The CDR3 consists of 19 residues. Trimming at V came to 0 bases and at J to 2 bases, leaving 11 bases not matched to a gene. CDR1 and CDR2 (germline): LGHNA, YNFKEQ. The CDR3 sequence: CASSQERVWGQGAPYEQYF. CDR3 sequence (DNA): TGTGCCAGCAGCCAAGAGCGGGTTTGGGGACAGGGGGCTCCCTACGAGCAGTACTTC.